Following are 22 T cell receptor beta chains from one sample sequenced in a study of technical replicates of blood from several donors. Only in-frame clones appear in the TCRdb table, and some are missing; sequencing was by immunoSEQ multiplex PCR. Here the sample spans around 92,000 clones, roughly 96% being singletons. Sequencing used T cells isolated from PBMCs. The receptors were gathered from a human donor in good health.

This chain connects TRBV9 to TRBJ1-5; 8 bases match TRBD1. The V segment lost 4 bases and the J segment 4 bases; nucleotides outside the gene matches: 4. The germline V gene has CDR1 SGDLS and CDR2 YYNGEE. The CDR3 has 14 residues. This CDR3 reads CASSPTGGNQPQHF. DNA for the CDR3: TGTGCCAGCAGCCCCACAGGGGGGAATCAGCCCCAGCATTTT.

The CDR3 DNA follows: TGTGCCAGCAGCGTAGCTCGAAGAGGGAGGAATGGCTACACCTTC. The encoded protein is CASSVARRGRNGYTF. The gene calls are TRBV9 and TRBJ1-2; no clear D gene. The CDR3 length is 15 residues. Germline V gives CDR1 SGDLS, CDR2 YYNGEE. Trimming pared 0 bases from V and 6 bases from J, leaving 15 bases between.

The chain recombines TRBV28 with TRBJ1-2, with 7 bases matching TRBD1. There are 15 residues in the CDR3. V lost 6 bases to trimming and J lost 3 bases; unmatched junction nucleotides: 10. Germline CDR1 and CDR2: MDHEN and SYDVKM. CDR3 protein: CASRQDYRGDYGYTF. Here the CDR3 DNA reads TGTGCCAGCAGACAGGACTACAGGGGAGACTATGGCTACACCTTC.

The chain links TRBV18 to TRBJ1-1, with 9 positions matching TRBD1. Germline V lookup: CDR1 KGHSH, CDR2 LQKENI. This CDR3 region has 15 residues. Unmatched junction bases numbered 13, after V lost 3 bases and J lost 11 bases. As DNA, the CDR3 is TGTGCCAGCTCACCGGAAAGCGTGACAGGGGGTAGGGCTTTCTTT. It is translated as CASSPESVTGGRAFF.

The count of this clone is one. The genes are TRBV5-1 and TRBJ2-7; unclear D gene. The ends were cut back, 0 bases at V and 4 bases at J, with 5 bases in the middle. The CDR3 length is 12 residues. Germline CDR1 reads SGHRS; CDR2 reads YFSETQ. CDR3 sequence (DNA): TGCGCCAGCAGCTTGGGAGAATACGAGCAGTACTTC. Translating it yields CASSLGEYEQYF.

The chain uses TRBV19 and TRBJ2-1, with D unclear. CDR1 and CDR2 (germline): LNHDA, SQIVND (reference sequence). The CDR3 sequence is 14 residues long. Trimming pared 5 bases from V and 0 bases from J, leaving 8 bases between. Here the CDR3 reads CASSSPSSYNEQFF. CDR3 DNA sequence: TGTGCCAGTAGTTCCCCGAGCTCCTACAATGAGCAGTTCTTC.

The chain is built from TRBV19 and TRBJ2-7; 8 bases line up with TRBD1. The J segment lost 5 bases and the V segment lost 5 bases, leaving 11 bases of the junction unmatched. This CDR3 spans 15 amino acids. CDR1 is LNHDA and CDR2 is SQIVND in the germline V gene (reference sequence). The DNA for the CDR3 is TGTGCCAGTAGTCCCGGGACAGGAGGGTTCCACGAGCAGTACTTC. Translation gives CASSPGTGGFHEQYF.

This clone appeared a single time. J is TRBJ2-5 and V is TRBV6-1; 7 nucleotides match TRBD2. V was pared by 0 bases and J by 5 bases, with 9 bases of the junction left unmatched. Germline V gives CDR1 MNHNS, CDR2 SASEGT. The CDR3 sequence is 16 residues long. CDR3 region: CASSEARGQRGETQYF. The CDR3 bases are TGTGCCAGCAGTGAAGCGCGGGGCCAGCGGGGCGAGACCCAGTACTTC.

The sample holds one count of this clone. The chain carries TRBV15 and TRBJ2-3, with D perhaps TRBD1 (6 bases). Per the germline V gene, CDR1 is LNHNV and CDR2 is YYDKDF (reference sequence). CDR3 length equals 15 residues. Trimming took off 1 base at V and 1 base at J, with 9 bases between the two ends. The CDR3 here is CATSRGPGGTDTQYF. The CDR3 nucleotides are TGTGCCACCAGCAGAGGTCCAGGGGGCACAGATACGCAGTATTTT. The full variable domain, rest sourced from reference TRBV15 and TRBJ2-3, is DAMVIQNPRYQVTQFGKPVTLSCSQTLNHNVMYWYQQKSSQAPKLLFHYYDKDFNNEADTPDNFQSRRPNTSFCFLDIRSPGLGDTAMYLCATSRGPGGTDTQYFGPGTRLTVL.

The V and J genes are TRBV2 and TRBJ1-5; 7 positions agree with TRBD1. J gave up 3 bases and V 1 base, and 3 bases lay outside the gene matches. CDR3 length equals 15 residues. Looked up from germline, CDR1 is SNHLY and CDR2 is FYNNEI. CDR3 protein: CASSEVDRDNQPQHF. In nucleotides, the CDR3 is TGTGCCAGCAGTGAAGTCGACAGGGACAATCAGCCCCAGCATTTT.

This chain joins TRBV5-1 and TRBJ2-7, with D perhaps TRBD1 (6 bases). Germline CDR1 reads SGHRS; CDR2 reads YFSETQ. This CDR3 is 15 amino acids long. Trimming took off 3 bases at V and 1 base at J, with 14 bases between the two ends. The CDR3 DNA follows: TGCGCCAGCAGCTATGGGGGCTCCGGGTCCTACGAGCAGTACTTC. Translating it yields CASSYGGSGSYEQYF.

The V and J genes are TRBV5-1 and TRBJ2-7; 10 bases are a match to TRBD2. This CDR3 spans 16 amino acids. Germline V gene lookup returns CDR1 SGHRS and CDR2 YFSETQ. With V trimmed by 3 bases and J by 7 bases, 13 bases remained unmatched. The CDR3 here is CASSSGGLAGVSEQYF. DNA for the CDR3: TGCGCCAGCAGCTCCGGAGGGCTAGCGGGGGTCAGTGAGCAGTACTTC. The full variable domain, in which reference TRBV5-1 and TRBJ2-7 provide the parts outside the CDR3, is KAGVTQTPRYLIKTRGQQVTLSCSPISGHRSVSWYQQTPGQGLQFLFEYFSETQRNKGNFPGRFSGRQFSNSRSEMNVSTLELGDSALYLCASSSGGLAGVSEQYFGPGTRLTVT.

The chain employs TRBV28 and TRBJ2-1; 8 bases line up with TRBD1. CDR3 length equals 15 residues. Trimming removed 5 bases from V and 2 bases from J; junction bases left unmatched: 5. In germline, CDR1 is MDHEN, CDR2 SYDVKM. The CDR3 DNA is TGTGCCAGCAGTCCTGACAGGGGACCCTACAATGAGCAGTTCTTC. Translating it yields CASSPDRGPYNEQFF.

This clone is a singleton in its sample. J is TRBJ2-3 and V is TRBV5-1; TRBD2 might be the D (6 bases). Germline lookup yields CDR1 SGHRS and CDR2 YFSETQ. This CDR3 comprises 16 residues. The V end was cut by 0 bases, the J end by 0 bases, with 11 bases between. DNA for the CDR3: TGCGCCAGCAGCTTGGACAGCGGGCCCAGCACAGATACGCAGTATTTT. This gives the protein CASSLDSGPSTDTQYF.

The V gene is TRBV7-2, the J gene TRBJ1-1; D unresolved. Trimming shortened V by 2 bases and J by 1 base, and 5 bases separated the two germline ends. The CDR3 is 13 amino acids. Germline CDR1 and CDR2: SGHTA and FQGNSA. CDR3 in DNA: TGTGCCAGCAGCTTAACCAGGAACACTGAAGCTTTCTTT. The encoded protein is CASSLTRNTEAFF.

This chain joins TRBV28 and TRBJ1-4; no clear D. Germline CDR1 and CDR2: MDHEN and SYDVKM. Trimming cost V 7 bases and J 11 bases, with 20 bases left between them. The CDR3 is 14 residues long. The DNA for the CDR3 is TGTGCCAGCACTCCCCCCGGGTCGGCCGGGAAACTGTTTTTT. Translating gives CASTPPGSAGKLFF.

This clone was detected once. This chain links TRBV4-2 with TRBJ2-3; 13 bases are shared with TRBD2. With 1 base clipped from V and 5 bases from J, the junction kept 15 bases outside the gene matches. Per germline, CDR1 LGHNA and CDR2 YNFKEQ. This CDR3 is 20 amino acids long. The CDR3 region is CASSQGAGTSGAVFRDTQYF. CDR3 bases: TGTGCCAGCAGCCAAGGTGCCGGGACTAGCGGGGCCGTTTTTAGAGATACGCAGTATTTT.

The chain has TRBV11-3 and TRBJ2-6; D is perhaps TRBD1 (5 bases). Germline V lookup: CDR1 SGHNT, CDR2 YENEEA. The V and J ends lost 4 bases and 0 bases respectively, with 13 bases between them. The CDR3 runs to 17 residues. The chain's CDR3 is CASSSAPQVSGANVLTF. The CDR3 DNA reads as TGTGCCAGCAGCTCAGCTCCACAGGTCTCTGGGGCCAACGTCCTGACTTTC.

The CDR3: CASSLIWGGGDTQYF. The CDR3 coding sequence is TGTGCCAGCAGCTTGATATGGGGGGGTGGAGATACGCAGTATTTT. J is TRBJ2-3 and V is TRBV5-5; TRBD2 matches 7 bases. J lost 5 bases, V lost 1 base, and 7 bases had no gene match. This CDR3 comprises 15 residues. The V gene's germline CDR1 is SGHKS and CDR2 YYEKEE (reference sequence). Full variable domain (outside the CDR3, taken from reference TRBV5-5 and TRBJ2-3): DAGVTQSPTHLIKTRGQQVTLRCSPISGHKSVSWYQQVLGQGPQFIFQYYEKEERGRGNFPDRFSARQFPNYSSELNVNALLLGDSALYLCASSLIWGGGDTQYFGPGTRLTVL.

The chain is built from TRBV29-1 and TRBJ1-2, with D unclear. This CDR3 has 11 amino acids. Germline CDR1 SQVTM, CDR2 ANQGSEA. V lost 5 bases and J lost 5, with 9 bases in between. The CDR3 DNA reads TGCAGCGTTCGGGGATTATATGGCTACACCTTC. It is translated as CSVRGLYGYTF.

The chain has TRBV27 and TRBJ1-1, with 9 bases lining up with TRBD1. Per the germline V gene, CDR1 is MNHEY and CDR2 is SMNVEV (reference sequence). Germline trimming cut 3 bases from V and 1 base from J; bases unmatched to any gene: 15. The CDR3 is 19 residues long. For the CDR3, the DNA is TGTGCCAGCAGTTTCCCGGGACAGGGTCTACCTCTAGGGAACACTGAAGCTTTCTTT. It encodes CASSFPGQGLPLGNTEAFF.

The rearrangement uses TRBV5-1 and TRBJ2-3, with 10 nucleotides matching TRBD2. The CDR3 has 17 residues. Unmatched junction bases numbered 13, after V lost 4 bases and J lost 5 bases. The germline V gene has CDR1 SGHRS and CDR2 YFSETQ. CDR3 sequence (DNA): TGCGCCAGCAGCCTGAATCAGCGGGGGGGCCGTGGAGATACGCAGTATTTT. This codes for CASSLNQRGGRGDTQYF.